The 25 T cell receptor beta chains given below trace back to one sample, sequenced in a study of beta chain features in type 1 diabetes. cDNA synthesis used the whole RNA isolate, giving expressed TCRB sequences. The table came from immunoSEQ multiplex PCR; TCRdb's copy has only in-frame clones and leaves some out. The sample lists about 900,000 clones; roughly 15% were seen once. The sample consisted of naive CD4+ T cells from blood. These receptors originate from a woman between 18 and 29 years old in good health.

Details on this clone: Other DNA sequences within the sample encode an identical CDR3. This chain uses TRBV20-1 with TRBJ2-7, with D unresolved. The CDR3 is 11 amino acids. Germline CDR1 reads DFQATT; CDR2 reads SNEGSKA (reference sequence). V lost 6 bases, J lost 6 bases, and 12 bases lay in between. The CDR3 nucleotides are TGCAGTGCCAGCCCTCTCCGCGAGCAGTACTTC. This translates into CSASPLREQYF.

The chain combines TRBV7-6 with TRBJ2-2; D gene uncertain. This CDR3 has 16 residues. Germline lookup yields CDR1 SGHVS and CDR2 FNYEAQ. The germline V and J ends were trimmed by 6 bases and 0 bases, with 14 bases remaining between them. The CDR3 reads CASSHPGQSNTGELFF. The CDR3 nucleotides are TGTGCCAGCAGTCATCCGGGCCAGTCGAACACCGGGGAGCTGTTTTTT.

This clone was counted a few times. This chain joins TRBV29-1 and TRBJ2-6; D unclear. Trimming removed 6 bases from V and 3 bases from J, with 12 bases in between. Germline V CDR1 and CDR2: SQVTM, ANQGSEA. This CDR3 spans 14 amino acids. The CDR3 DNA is TGCAGCGTCCGACCTGGTAATGGGGCCAACGTCCTGACTTTC. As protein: CSVRPGNGANVLTF.

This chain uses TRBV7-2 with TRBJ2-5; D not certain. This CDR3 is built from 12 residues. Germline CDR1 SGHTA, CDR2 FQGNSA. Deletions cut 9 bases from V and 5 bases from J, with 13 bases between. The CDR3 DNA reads TGTGCCAGGTGCGACCCCAGGGAGACCCAGTACTTC. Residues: CARCDPRETQYF.

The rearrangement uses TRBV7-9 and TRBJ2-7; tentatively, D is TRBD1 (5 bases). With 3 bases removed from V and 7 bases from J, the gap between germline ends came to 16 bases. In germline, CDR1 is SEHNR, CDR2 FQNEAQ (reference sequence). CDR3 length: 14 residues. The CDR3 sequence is CASSFGRAEGEQYF. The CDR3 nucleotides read TGTGCCAGCAGCTTTGGCAGGGCGGAAGGGGAGCAGTACTTC.

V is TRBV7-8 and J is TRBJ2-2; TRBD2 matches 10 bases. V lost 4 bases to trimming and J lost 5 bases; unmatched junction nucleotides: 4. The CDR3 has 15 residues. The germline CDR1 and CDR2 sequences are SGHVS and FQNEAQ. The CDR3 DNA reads TGTGCCAGCAGCTCCCTAGCGGGAGAGACCGGGGAGCTGTTTTTT. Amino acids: CASSSLAGETGELFF.

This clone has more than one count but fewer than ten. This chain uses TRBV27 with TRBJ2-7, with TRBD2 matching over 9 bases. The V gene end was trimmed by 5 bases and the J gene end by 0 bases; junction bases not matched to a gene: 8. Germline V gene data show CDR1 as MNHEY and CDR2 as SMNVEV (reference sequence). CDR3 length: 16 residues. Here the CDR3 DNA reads TGTGCCAGCAGTCCAGCGGGAGGAAAGAGCTCCTACGAGCAGTACTTC. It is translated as CASSPAGGKSSYEQYF.

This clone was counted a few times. The CDR3 loop reads CAISPVGGRNNEQFF. CDR3 nucleotides: TGTGCCATCTCCCCGGTGGGCGGTAGGAACAATGAGCAGTTCTTC. The chain couples TRBV10-3 to TRBJ2-1; D remains ambiguous. The germline V and J ends were trimmed by 8 bases and 5 bases, with 19 bases remaining between them. Germline V gene lookup returns CDR1 ENHRY and CDR2 SYGVKD. The CDR3 totals 15 residues.

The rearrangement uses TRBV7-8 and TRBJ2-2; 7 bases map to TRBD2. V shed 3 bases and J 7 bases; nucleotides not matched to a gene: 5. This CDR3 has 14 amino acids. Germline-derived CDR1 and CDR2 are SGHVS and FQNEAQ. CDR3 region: CASSFYGLGGELFF. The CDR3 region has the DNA TGTGCCAGCAGCTTCTACGGACTAGGCGGGGAGCTGTTTTTT.

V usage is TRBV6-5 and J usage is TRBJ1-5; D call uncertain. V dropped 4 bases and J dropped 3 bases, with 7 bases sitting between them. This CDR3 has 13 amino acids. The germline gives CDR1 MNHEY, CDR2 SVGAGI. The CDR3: CASSLRVNQPQHF. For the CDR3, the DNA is TGTGCCAGCAGTTTGAGGGTCAATCAGCCCCAGCATTTT.

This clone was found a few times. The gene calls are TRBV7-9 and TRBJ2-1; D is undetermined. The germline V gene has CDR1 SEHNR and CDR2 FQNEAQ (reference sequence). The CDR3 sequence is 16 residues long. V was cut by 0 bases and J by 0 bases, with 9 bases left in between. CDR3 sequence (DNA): TGTGCCAGCAGCTTAGCAGTCTCGTTCTCCTACAATGAGCAGTTCTTC. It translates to CASSLAVSFSYNEQFF.

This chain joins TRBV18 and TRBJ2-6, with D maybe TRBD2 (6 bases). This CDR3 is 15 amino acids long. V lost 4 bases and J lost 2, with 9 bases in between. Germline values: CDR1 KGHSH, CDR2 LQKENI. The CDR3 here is CASSLGEAGANVLTF. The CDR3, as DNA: TGTGCCAGCTCACTAGGGGAGGCTGGGGCCAACGTCCTGACTTTC. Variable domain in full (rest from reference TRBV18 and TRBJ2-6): NAGVMQNPRHLVRRRGQEARLRCSPMKGHSHVYWYRQLPEEGLKFMVYLQKENIIDESGMPKERFSAEFPKEGPSILRIQQVVRGDSAAYFCASSLGEAGANVLTFGAGSRLTVL.

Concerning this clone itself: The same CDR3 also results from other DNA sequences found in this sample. The CDR3 sequence: CASSSGQGPYEQYF. DNA of the CDR3: TGTGCCAGCAGTTCGGGACAGGGACCCTACGAGCAGTACTTC. V usage is TRBV28 and J usage is TRBJ2-7; 9 bases map to TRBD1. The CDR3 has 14 amino acids. Trimming removed 4 bases from V and 2 bases from J; junction bases left unmatched: 3. Germline CDR1 MDHEN, CDR2 SYDVKM.

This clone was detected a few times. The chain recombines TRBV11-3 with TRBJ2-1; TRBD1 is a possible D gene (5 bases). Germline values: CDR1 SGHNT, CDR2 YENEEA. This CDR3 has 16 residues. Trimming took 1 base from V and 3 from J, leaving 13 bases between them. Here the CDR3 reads CASSLVGLVVYNEQFF. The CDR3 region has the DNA TGTGCCAGCAGCTTAGTGGGGCTGGTCGTCTACAATGAGCAGTTCTTC.

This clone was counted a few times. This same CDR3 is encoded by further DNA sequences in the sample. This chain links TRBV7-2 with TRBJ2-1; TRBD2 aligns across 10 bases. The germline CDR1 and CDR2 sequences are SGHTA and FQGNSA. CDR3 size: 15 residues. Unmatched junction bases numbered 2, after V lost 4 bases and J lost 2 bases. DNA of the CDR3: TGTGCCAGCAGCTCCGGACTAGCGGCCTACAATGAGCAGTTCTTC. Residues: CASSSGLAAYNEQFF.

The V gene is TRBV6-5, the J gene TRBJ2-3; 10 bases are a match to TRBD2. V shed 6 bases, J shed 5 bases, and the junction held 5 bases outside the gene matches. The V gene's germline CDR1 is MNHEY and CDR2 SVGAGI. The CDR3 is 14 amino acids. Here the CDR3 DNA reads TGTGCCAGCAGAAGCGGGAGGGCGAAAGATACGCAGTATTTT. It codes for CASRSGRAKDTQYF.

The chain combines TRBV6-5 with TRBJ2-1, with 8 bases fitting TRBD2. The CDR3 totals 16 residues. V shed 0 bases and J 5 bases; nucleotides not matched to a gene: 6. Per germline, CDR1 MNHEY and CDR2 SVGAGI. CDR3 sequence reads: CASSYSDSGIHNEQFF. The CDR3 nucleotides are TGTGCCAGCAGTTACTCCGATAGCGGGATTCACAATGAGCAGTTCTTC.

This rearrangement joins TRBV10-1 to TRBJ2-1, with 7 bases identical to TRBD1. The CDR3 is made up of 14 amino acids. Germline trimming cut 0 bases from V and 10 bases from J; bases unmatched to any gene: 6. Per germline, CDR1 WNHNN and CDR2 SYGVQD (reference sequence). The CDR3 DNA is TGCGCCAGCAGTGAGTCCGATACAGGGGTCGAGCAGTTCTTC. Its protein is CASSESDTGVEQFF.

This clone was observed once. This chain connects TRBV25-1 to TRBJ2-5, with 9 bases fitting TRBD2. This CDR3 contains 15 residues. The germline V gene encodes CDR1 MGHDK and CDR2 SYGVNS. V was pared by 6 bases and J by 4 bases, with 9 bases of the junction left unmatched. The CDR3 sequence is CASSGSGRPLETQYF. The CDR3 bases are TGTGCCAGCAGCGGGAGCGGGAGGCCCTTAGAGACCCAGTACTTC.

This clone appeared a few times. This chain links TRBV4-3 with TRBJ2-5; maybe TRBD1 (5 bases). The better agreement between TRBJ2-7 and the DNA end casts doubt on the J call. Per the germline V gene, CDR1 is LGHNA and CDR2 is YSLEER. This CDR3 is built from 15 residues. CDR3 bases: TGCGCCAGCAGCCAAGAAGGGGCGCGGCTGAACGAGCAGTACTTC. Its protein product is CASSQEGARLNEQYF.

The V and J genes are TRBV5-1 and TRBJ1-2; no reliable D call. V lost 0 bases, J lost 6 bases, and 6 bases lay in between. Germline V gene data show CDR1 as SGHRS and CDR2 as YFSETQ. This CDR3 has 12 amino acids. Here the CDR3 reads CASSLESDGYTF. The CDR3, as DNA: TGCGCCAGCAGCTTGGAGTCAGATGGCTACACCTTC.

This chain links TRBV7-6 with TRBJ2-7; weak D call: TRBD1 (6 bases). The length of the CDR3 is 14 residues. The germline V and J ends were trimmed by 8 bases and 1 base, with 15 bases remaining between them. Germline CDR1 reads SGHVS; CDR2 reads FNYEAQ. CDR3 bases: TGTGCCAGCGGTCCATCGAGGGGGTCCTACGAGCAGTACTTC. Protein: CASGPSRGSYEQYF.

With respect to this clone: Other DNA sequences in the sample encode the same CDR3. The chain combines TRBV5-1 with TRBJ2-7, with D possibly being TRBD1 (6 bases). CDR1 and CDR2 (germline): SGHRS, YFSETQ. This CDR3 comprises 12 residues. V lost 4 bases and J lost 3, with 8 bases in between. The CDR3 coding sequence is TGCGCCAGCAGCGCACAGGGCTACGAGCAGTACTTC. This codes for CASSAQGYEQYF.

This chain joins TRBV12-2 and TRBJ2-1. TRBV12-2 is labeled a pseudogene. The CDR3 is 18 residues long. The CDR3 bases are TGTGCAAGTCGCTTTAATTCCGGCCACCAAATTTCCTACAATGAGCAGTTCTTC. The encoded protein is CASRFNSGHQISYNEQFF.

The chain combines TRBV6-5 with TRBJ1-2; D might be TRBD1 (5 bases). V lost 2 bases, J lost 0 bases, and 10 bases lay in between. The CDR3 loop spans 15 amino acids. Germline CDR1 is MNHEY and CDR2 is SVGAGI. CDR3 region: CASSYGGNTNYGYTF. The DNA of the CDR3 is TGTGCCAGCAGTTACGGGGGGAACACTAACTATGGCTACACCTTC.